What follows describes a single T cell receptor (beta chain). Looked up from germline, CDR1 is MGHDK and CDR2 is SYGVNS. Losses at the gene ends were 8 bases for V and 8 bases for J; bases not matched to a gene: 20. The CDR3 sequence is 17 residues long. The sample is drawn from a study of blood T cell repertoires in COVID-19. Overall study context: PBMCs, B-cell-depleted T cells, or T cells were the source of the cDNA or gDNA that made up the material.

Participant ages covered roughly 18 to 89 years across 24 US areas. Cohort 3 donors were reported recovered after two negative PCRs, clearance, or symptom resolution. In the original analysis: Estimated nucleated cell counts came from reference gene primer amplification. TCRdb's copy holds only in-frame clones and misses some; the assay was immunoSEQ multiplex PCR. D and trimming were read from the DNA, whereas the V and J calls and clone size are those reported in that table. The sample includes 150,000 to 200,000 clones, around 84% of them seen just once. The sequenced material came from PBMCs or T cells enriched from blood (not recorded which). The receptor was derived from a man in his forties who had recovered from COVID-19. The chain recombines TRBV25-1 with TRBJ2-3; 9 bases are shared with TRBD1. CDR3 coding DNA: TGTGCCAGCCAAGGAGGGACAGGGAGGCCACAGATAGGTACGCAGTATTTT. Translation gives CASQGGTGRPQIGTQYF.